Below, 13 T cell receptor beta chains from the same sample are listed, as sequenced in a study of early T cells in non-severe SARS-CoV-2 infection. One entry per CDR3 protein, called by TCRdb with MiXCR from the 5' RACE reads. The sample carries 80,000 to 100,000 distinct CDR3 sequences, 13% to 15% recorded once. Sequenced sample: whole blood. These receptors all come from an adult who was a healthcare worker with PCR-confirmed SARS-CoV-2 infection or an uninfected control (not recorded which).

This chain connects TRBV29-1 to TRBJ1-1; D remains ambiguous. V lost 1 base and J 1 base, leaving 7 bases between the germline ends. In germline, CDR1 is SQVTM, CDR2 ANQGSEA. CDR3 length: 13 residues. The CDR3 bases are TGCAGCGTTGAAGTGCAGCCGAACACTGAAGCTTTCTTT. Protein sequence: CSVEVQPNTEAFF.

The V and J genes are TRBV12-3 or TRBV12-4 and TRBJ2-1; D ambiguous. V was clipped by 5 bases and J by 4 bases, with 21 bases between them. This CDR3 is built from 17 residues. This chain's CDR3 is CASSPPPLAELYNEQFF. The CDR3 DNA follows: TGTGCCAGCAGTCCTCCACCCCTGGCGGAGCTATACAATGAGCAGTTCTTC.

The rearrangement joins TRBV12-5 to TRBJ2-7; D is ambiguous. This CDR3 has 14 amino acids. From germline, CDR1 is LGHNT and CDR2 FRNRAP. The ends were cut back, 6 bases at V and 0 bases at J, with 12 bases in the middle. The CDR3 region has the DNA TGTGCTAGTGGGGTGACCGCGAGCTCCTACGAGCAGTACTTC. This codes for CASGVTASSYEQYF.

This clonotype has only a few counts. The chain joins TRBV6-2 or TRBV6-3 to TRBJ2-7; no definite D call. V lost 5 bases, J lost 3 bases, and 8 bases lay in between. Germline-derived CDR1 and CDR2 are MNHEY and SVGEGT. The CDR3 extends over 12 amino acids. The CDR3 DNA sequence: TGTGCCAGCAGTCAGCGCGGCTACGAGCAGTACTTC. Its protein product is CASSQRGYEQYF.

The chain carries TRBV9 and TRBJ2-1; 12 bases are a match to TRBD2. This CDR3 spans 16 amino acids. Germline loops: CDR1 SGDLS, CDR2 YYNGEE. With 0 bases clipped from V and 7 bases from J, the junction kept 5 bases outside the gene matches. CDR3 sequence reads: CASSVDTSGRLNEQFF. DNA for the CDR3: TGTGCCAGCAGCGTAGATACTAGCGGGAGGTTGAATGAGCAGTTCTTC.

The rearrangement links TRBV4-2 to TRBJ2-7; 7 bases align to TRBD2. Germline CDR1 reads LGHNA; CDR2 reads YNFKEQ. V was pared by 4 bases and J by 1 base, with 4 bases of the junction left unmatched. The CDR3 has 14 residues. In DNA form, the CDR3 reads TGTGCCAGCAGCCTGGCGGGAGAATCCTACGAGCAGTACTTC. Protein: CASSLAGESYEQYF.

This clonotype came up a few times. This chain uses TRBV10-3 with TRBJ2-1; D gene unclear. Per germline, CDR1 ENHRY and CDR2 SYGVKD. The V gene lost 2 bases and the J gene lost 8 bases, with 13 bases spanning the gap. CDR3 size: 14 residues. The CDR3 sequence: CAISEVRLPHEQFF. The CDR3 nucleotides read TGTGCCATCAGTGAGGTTCGTCTCCCCCATGAGCAGTTCTTC.

This clonotype was recorded a few times. The chain carries TRBV28 and TRBJ2-1; D may be TRBD2 (6 bases). The ends were cut back, 2 bases at V and 5 bases at J, with 10 bases in the middle. CDR1 and CDR2 (germline): MDHEN, SYDVKM. There are 14 residues in the CDR3. The CDR3 nucleotides are TGTGCCAGCAGTTTAGTGCGGGGCCACAATGAGCAGTTCTTC. The encoded protein is CASSLVRGHNEQFF.

CDR3 in DNA: TGCAGTGCTCCCGCTCTAAGGGCGAATTCACCCCTCCACTTT. This encodes CSAPALRANSPLHF. This chain connects TRBV20-1 to TRBJ1-6; D not resolved. The CDR3 has 14 residues. Germline CDR1 reads DFQATT; CDR2 reads SNEGSKA (reference sequence). V was trimmed by 5 bases and J by 7 bases, leaving 15 bases between them.

This chain uses TRBV6-2 or TRBV6-3 with TRBJ2-7; TRBD2 agrees at 7 bases. This CDR3 spans 15 amino acids. The V and J ends lost 0 bases and 1 base, in that order; junction bases with no gene match: 3. CDR1 is MNHEY and CDR2 is SVGEGT in the germline V gene. CDR3 sequence: CASSYSVAGSYEQYF. CDR3 bases: TGTGCCAGCAGTTACTCAGTAGCGGGTTCCTACGAGCAGTACTTC.

The chain carries TRBV29-1 and TRBJ2-7; 13 bases agree with TRBD2. Germline trimming cut 4 bases from V and 4 bases from J; bases unmatched to any gene: 10. The CDR3 extends over 16 amino acids. The V gene's germline CDR1 is SQVTM and CDR2 ANQGSEA. CDR3 sequence reads: CSVGGGTSGNIYEQYF. Here the CDR3 DNA reads TGCAGCGTTGGTGGGGGGACTAGCGGGAATATTTACGAGCAGTACTTC.

The chain carries TRBV7-8 and TRBJ2-7; TRBD1 might be the D (6 bases). Germline V CDR1 and CDR2: SGHVS, FQNEAQ. V was cut by 1 base and J by 7 bases, with 11 bases left in between. The CDR3 has 13 residues. CDR3 residues: CASSLGGDREQYF. CDR3 bases: TGTGCCAGCAGCTTAGGCGGAGACAGGGAGCAGTACTTC.

This clonotype was observed a handful of times. The chain has TRBV25-1 and TRBJ2-7; D not resolved. Trimming removed 5 bases at V and 0 bases at J, with 8 bases between. Germline CDR1 and CDR2: MGHDK and SYGVNS. This CDR3 spans 13 amino acids. CDR3 in DNA: TGTGCCAGCAGTATACTCAGCTCCTACGAGCAGTACTTC. Encoded protein: CASSILSSYEQYF.